By share, the clone carrying this T cell receptor (beta chain) ranks as medium-sized (0.01 to 0.1%). The antigen remains undetermined. TRB rearrangements spanning V, D and J were amplified using mixed TRB-A/B primers. A single record per CDR3 protein comes from TCRdb applying MiXCR to the multiplex PCR reads. Counted here are about 11,000 distinct CDR3 sequences, around 42% occurring once; the ten biggest clones make up 7.4%. This entry is derived from a study of T cell repertoires in aging, cancer and after chemotherapy. Whole-study results and caveats: In healthy donors, age-related TCR diversity loss mainly reflected lost richness.

In germline, CDR1 is MNHEY, CDR2 SVGAGI. The CDR3 runs to 14 residues. V gave up 5 bases and J gave up 1 base, with 10 bases separating them. Amplification of TCR beta used genomic DNA extracted from peripheral blood. This clonotype was sampled from a human donor in good health. This sequence joins TRBV6-5 and TRBJ2-3; D is unresolved. Sequencing input: blood. The CDR3 nucleotides are TGTGCCAGCAGTACCTCGCAGGGCACAGATACGCAGTATTTT. Its translation: CASSTSQGTDTQYF.